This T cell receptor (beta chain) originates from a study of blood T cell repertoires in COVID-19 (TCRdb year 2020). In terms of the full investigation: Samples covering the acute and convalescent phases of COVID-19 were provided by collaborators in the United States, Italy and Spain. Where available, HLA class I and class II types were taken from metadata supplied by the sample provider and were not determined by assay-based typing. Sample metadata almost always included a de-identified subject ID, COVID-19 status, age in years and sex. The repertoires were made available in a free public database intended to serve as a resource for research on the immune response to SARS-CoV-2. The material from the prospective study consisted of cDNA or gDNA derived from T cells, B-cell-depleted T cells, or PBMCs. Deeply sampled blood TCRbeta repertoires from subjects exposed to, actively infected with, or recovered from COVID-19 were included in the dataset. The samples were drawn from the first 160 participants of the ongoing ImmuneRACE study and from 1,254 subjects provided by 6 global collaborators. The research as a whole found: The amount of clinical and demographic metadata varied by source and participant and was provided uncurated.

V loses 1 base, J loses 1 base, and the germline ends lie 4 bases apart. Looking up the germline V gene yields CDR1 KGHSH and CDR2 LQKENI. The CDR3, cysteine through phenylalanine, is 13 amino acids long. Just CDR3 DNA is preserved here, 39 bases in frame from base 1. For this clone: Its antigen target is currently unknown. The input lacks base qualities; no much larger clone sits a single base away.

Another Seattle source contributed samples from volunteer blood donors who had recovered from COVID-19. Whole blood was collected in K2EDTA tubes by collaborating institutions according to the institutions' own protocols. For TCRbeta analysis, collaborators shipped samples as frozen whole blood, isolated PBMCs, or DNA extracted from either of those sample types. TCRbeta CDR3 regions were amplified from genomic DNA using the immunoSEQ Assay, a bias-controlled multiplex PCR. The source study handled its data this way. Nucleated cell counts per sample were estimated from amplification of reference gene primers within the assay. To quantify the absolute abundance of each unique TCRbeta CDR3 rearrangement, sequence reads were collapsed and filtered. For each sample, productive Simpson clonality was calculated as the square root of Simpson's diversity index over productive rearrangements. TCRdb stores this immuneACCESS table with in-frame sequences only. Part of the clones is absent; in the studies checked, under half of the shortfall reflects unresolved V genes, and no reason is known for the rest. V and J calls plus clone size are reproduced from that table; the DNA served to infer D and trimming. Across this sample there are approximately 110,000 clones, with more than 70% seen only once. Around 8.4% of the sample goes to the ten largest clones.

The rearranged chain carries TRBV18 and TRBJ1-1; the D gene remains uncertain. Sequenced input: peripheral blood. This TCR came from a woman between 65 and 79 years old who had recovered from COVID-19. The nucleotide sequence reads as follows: TGTGCCAGCTCACCACGGCAGAACACTGAAGCTTTCTTT. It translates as CASSPRQNTEAFF.